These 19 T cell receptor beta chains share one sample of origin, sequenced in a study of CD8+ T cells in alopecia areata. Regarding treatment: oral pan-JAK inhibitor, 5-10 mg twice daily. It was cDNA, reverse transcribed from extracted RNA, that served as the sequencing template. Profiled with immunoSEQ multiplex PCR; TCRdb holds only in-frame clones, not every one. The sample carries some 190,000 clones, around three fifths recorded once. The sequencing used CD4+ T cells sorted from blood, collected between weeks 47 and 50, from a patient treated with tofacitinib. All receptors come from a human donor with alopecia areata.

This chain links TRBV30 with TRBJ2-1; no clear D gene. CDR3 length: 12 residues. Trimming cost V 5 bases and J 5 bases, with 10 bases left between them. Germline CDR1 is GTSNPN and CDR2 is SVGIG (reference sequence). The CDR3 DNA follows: TGTGCCTGGGGACGGGCTAACAATGAGCAGTTCTTC. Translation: CAWGRANNEQFF.

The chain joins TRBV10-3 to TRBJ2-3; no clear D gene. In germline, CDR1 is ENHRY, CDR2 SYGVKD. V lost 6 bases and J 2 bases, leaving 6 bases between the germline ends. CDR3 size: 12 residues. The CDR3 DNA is TGTGCCATCAGAGAGAACACAGATACGCAGTATTTT. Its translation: CAIRENTDTQYF.

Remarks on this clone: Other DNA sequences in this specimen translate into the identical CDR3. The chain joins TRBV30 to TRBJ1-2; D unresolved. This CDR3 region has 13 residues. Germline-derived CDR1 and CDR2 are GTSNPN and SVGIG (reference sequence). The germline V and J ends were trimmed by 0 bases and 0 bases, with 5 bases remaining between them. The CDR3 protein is CAWSVQANYGYTF. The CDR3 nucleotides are TGTGCCTGGAGTGTCCAAGCTAACTATGGCTACACCTTC.

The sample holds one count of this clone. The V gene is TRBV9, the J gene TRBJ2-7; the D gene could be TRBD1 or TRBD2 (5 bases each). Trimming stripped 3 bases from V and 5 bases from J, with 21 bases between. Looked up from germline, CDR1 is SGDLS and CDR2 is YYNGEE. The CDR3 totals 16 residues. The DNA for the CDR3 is TGTGCCAGCAGCGGGACCACGGGACGAGGGGTTCACGAGCAGTACTTC. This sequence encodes CASSGTTGRGVHEQYF. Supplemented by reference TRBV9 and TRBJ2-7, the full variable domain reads DSGVTQTPKHLITATGQRVTLRCSPRSGDLSVYWYQQSLDQGLQFLIQYYNGEERAKGNILERFSAQQFPDLHSELNLSSLELGDSALYFCASSGTTGRGVHEQYFGPGTRLTVT.

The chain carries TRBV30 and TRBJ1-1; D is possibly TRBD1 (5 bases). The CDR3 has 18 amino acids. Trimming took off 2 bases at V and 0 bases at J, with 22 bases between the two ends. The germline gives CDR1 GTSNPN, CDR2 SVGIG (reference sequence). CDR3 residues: CAWSSHLGGGRMNTEAFF. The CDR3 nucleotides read TGTGCCTGGAGTTCACACCTGGGCGGGGGACGGATGAACACTGAAGCTTTCTTT.

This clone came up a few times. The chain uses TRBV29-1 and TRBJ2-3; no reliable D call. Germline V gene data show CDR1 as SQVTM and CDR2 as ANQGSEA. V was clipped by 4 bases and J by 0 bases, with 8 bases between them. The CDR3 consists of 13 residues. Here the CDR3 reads CSVAMSSTDTQYF. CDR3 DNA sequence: TGCAGCGTTGCAATGTCTAGCACAGATACGCAGTATTTT.

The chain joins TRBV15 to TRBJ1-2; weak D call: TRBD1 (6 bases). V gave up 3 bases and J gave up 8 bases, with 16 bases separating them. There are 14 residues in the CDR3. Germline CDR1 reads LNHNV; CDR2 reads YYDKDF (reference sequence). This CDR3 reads CATSRSMAGEGYTF. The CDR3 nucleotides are TGTGCCACCAGCAGGAGCATGGCAGGGGAAGGCTACACCTTC.

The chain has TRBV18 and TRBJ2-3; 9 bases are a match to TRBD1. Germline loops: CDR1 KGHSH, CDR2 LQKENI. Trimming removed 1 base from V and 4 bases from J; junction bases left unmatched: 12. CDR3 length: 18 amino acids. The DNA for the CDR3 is TGTGCCAGCTCACCACTCGGCGTCCACAGGGGGCGTCCAGATACGCAGTATTTT. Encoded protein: CASSPLGVHRGRPDTQYF. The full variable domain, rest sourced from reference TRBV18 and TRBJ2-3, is NAGVMQNPRHLVRRRGQEARLRCSPMKGHSHVYWYRQLPEEGLKFMVYLQKENIIDESGMPKERFSAEFPKEGPSILRIQQVVRGDSAAYFCASSPLGVHRGRPDTQYFGPGTRLTVL.

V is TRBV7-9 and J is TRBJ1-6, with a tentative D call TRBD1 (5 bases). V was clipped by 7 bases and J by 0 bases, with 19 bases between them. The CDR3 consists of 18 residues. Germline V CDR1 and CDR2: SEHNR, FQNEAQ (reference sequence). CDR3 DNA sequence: TGTGCCAGCACCCAAGGGGTCGAGGGGAGCTCCTATAATTCACCCCTCCACTTT. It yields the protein CASTQGVEGSSYNSPLHF.

The CDR3 sequence: CASSLTGGYQETQYF. DNA for the CDR3: TGCGCCAGCAGCCTGACAGGGGGTTACCAAGAGACCCAGTACTTC. The chain combines TRBV5-1 with TRBJ2-5; TRBD1 agrees at 9 bases. CDR3 length: 15 amino acids. The germline V gene encodes CDR1 SGHRS and CDR2 YFSETQ. Unmatched junction bases numbered 4, after V lost 4 bases and J lost 0 bases.

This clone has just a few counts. The CDR3, as DNA: TGTGCCAGCAGCTTAAGCGGGGGCACGAATACGCAGTATTTT. It specifies CASSLSGGTNTQYF. This chain uses TRBV7-2 with TRBJ2-3; the match to TRBD2 covers 8 bases. Germline V gives CDR1 SGHTA, CDR2 FQGNSA. The CDR3 loop spans 14 amino acids. The J segment lost 7 bases and the V segment lost 2 bases, leaving 5 bases of the junction unmatched.

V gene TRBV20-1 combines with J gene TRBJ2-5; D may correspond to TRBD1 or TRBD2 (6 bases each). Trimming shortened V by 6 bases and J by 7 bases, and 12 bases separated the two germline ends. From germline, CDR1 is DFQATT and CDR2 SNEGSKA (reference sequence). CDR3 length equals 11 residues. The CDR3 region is CSAEQGGTQYF. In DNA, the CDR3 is TGCAGTGCAGAACAGGGAGGGACCCAGTACTTC.

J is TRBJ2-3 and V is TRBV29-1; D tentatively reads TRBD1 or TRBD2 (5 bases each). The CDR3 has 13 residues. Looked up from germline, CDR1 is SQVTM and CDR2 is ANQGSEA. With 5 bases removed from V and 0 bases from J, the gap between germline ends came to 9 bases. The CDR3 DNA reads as TGCAGCGTTAAGGGACGGAGCACAGATACGCAGTATTTT. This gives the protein CSVKGRSTDTQYF.

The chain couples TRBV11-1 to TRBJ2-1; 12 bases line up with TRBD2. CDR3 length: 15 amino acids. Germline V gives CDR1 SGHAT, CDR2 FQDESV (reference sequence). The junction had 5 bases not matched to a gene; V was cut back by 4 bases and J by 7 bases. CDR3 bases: TGTGCCAGCAGCTCTCTAGCGGGGGGGCGGAATGAGCAGTTCTTC. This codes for CASSSLAGGRNEQFF. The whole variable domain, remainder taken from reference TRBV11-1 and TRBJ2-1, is EAEVAQSPRYKITEKSQAVAFWCDPISGHATLYWYRQILGQGPELLVQFQDESVVDDSQLPKDRFSAERLKGVDSTLKIQPAELGDSAMYLCASSSLAGGRNEQFFGPGTRLTVL.

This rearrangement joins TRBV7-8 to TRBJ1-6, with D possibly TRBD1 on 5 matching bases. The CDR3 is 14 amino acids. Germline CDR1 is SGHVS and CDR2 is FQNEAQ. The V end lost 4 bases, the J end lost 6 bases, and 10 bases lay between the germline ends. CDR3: CASSSGEGNSPLHF. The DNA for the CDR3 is TGTGCCAGCAGCTCGGGGGAAGGTAATTCACCCCTCCACTTT.

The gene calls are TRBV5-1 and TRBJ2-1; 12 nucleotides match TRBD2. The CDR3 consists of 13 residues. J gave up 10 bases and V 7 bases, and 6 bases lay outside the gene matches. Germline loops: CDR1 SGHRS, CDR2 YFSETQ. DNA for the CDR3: TGCGCCAGCGAATCCGGGACTAGCGGGGAGCAGTTCTTC. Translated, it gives CASESGTSGEQFF. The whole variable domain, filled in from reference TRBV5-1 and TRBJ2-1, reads KAGVTQTPRYLIKTRGQQVTLSCSPISGHRSVSWYQQTPGQGLQFLFEYFSETQRNKGNFPGRFSGRQFSNSRSEMNVSTLELGDSALYLCASESGTSGEQFFGPGTRLTVL.

The CDR3 protein is CASSSDTTGELFF. The CDR3 nucleotides are TGTGCCAGCAGCTCCGACACAACCGGGGAGCTGTTTTTT. This chain joins TRBV7-3 and TRBJ2-2; D unclear. The germline gives CDR1 SGHTA, CDR2 FQGTGA. This CDR3 region has 13 residues. V was shortened by 4 bases and J by 5 bases, with 8 bases between the two germline ends.

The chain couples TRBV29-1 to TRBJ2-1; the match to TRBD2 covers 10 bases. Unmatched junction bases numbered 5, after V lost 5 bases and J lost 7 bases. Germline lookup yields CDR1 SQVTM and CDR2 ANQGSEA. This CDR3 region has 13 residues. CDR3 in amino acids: CSVPSGGGNEQFF. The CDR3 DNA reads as TGCAGCGTTCCTAGCGGGGGAGGAAATGAGCAGTTCTTC.

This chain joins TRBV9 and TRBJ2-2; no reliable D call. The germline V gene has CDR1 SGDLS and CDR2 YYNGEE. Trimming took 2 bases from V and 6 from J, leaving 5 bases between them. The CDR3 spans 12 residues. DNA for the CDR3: TGTGCCAGCAGCGTTTCGTCCGGGGAGCTGTTTTTT. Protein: CASSVSSGELFF.